The 16 T cell receptor beta chains reported below all come from one sample, sequenced in a study of identifying expanded T cells in peripheral blood. Libraries were prepared by immunoSEQ multiplex PCR; TCRdb keeps only in-frame clonotypes and omits some of them. The table has 50,000 to 60,000 clones, approximately 80% seen once. Sequencing input: blood. The receptors were gathered from a person aged 18-69 years in good health.

The rearrangement links TRBV29-1 to TRBJ1-3; D not resolved. Between the trimmed V and J ends, which lost 4 bases and 2 bases, there was a span of 9 bases. The V gene's germline CDR1 is SQVTM and CDR2 ANQGSEA. The CDR3 is 13 residues long. The CDR3 is CSVGQSTGNTIYF. CDR3 nucleotide sequence: TGCAGCGTTGGCCAGAGCACTGGAAACACCATATATTTT.

The chain carries TRBV20-1 and TRBJ2-5, with D unclear. The CDR3 sequence is 11 residues long. V was shortened by 5 bases and J by 8 bases, with 12 bases between the two germline ends. Germline-derived CDR1 and CDR2 are DFQATT and SNEGSKA (reference sequence). The CDR3 DNA reads TGCAGTGCTGCCGATCCCCCTACCCAGTACTTC. Translating it yields CSAADPPTQYF.

The DNA of the CDR3 is TGTGCCAGCAGCTTCGGACTAGCGGGGTTTAGGGATGAGCAGTTCTTC. This encodes CASSFGLAGFRDEQFF. V and J are TRBV7-2 and TRBJ2-1; TRBD2 matches at 12 bases. The V segment lost 3 bases and the J segment 8 bases; nucleotides outside the gene matches: 8. CDR1 and CDR2 (germline): SGHTA, FQGNSA. The CDR3 loop spans 16 amino acids.

The DNA of the CDR3 is TGTGCCACCAGCAGGCCGGGACCCGAAGCTTTCTTT. It yields the protein CATSRPGPEAFF. The chain joins TRBV15 to TRBJ1-1, with D perhaps TRBD1 (5 bases). The CDR3 totals 12 residues. V dropped 3 bases and J dropped 8 bases, with 10 bases sitting between them. In germline, CDR1 is LNHNV, CDR2 YYDKDF (reference sequence).

This clone was detected once. The rearrangement links TRBV4-1 to TRBJ2-2, with 7 bases fitting TRBD2. CDR1 MGHRA and CDR2 YSYEKL come from the germline V gene. Trimming took 0 bases from V and 6 from J; bases not matched to a gene: 4. The CDR3 sequence is 15 residues long. The CDR3 sequence is CASSQEGRGAGELFF. In nucleotides, the CDR3 is TGCGCCAGCAGCCAAGAAGGGAGGGGTGCCGGGGAGCTGTTTTTT.

As concerns this clone: The germline gene is not matched at one end of the junction; a read error may be the cause. This rearrangement joins TRBV11-2 to TRBJ1-5; the D gene is possibly TRBD1 (5 bases). The CDR3 contains 13 residues. Germline CDR1 reads SGHAT; CDR2 reads FQNNGV. DNA for the CDR3: TGTGCCAGCAGCGTAGACGGGGGACAGCCCCAGCATTTT. This sequence encodes CASSVDGGQPQHF.

This clone has a single count. The V and J genes are TRBV9 and TRBJ1-2; D is possibly TRBD1 (5 bases). The germline CDR1 and CDR2 sequences are SGDLS and YYNGEE. Trimming removed 4 bases at V and 1 base at J, with 8 bases between. The CDR3 totals 13 residues. The CDR3 reads CASSFRVNYGYTF. In nucleotides, the CDR3 is TGTGCCAGCAGCTTCAGGGTTAACTATGGCTACACCTTC.

As DNA, the CDR3 is TGTGCCAGCAGCTTAGATCTGACTCTCGGCTACACCTTC. Translation gives CASSLDLTLGYTF. This chain joins TRBV11-2 and TRBJ1-2; D gene unclear. V was trimmed by 0 bases and J by 8 bases, leaving 10 bases between them. This CDR3 contains 13 residues. Germline values: CDR1 SGHAT, CDR2 FQNNGV.

The chain combines TRBV5-4 with TRBJ1-1; D perhaps matches TRBD1 (6 bases). In germline, CDR1 is SGHNT, CDR2 YYREEE (reference sequence). The length of the CDR3 is 15 residues. The V end lost 0 bases, the J end lost 4 bases, and 13 bases lay between the germline ends. The CDR3 sequence: CASSLAGGQGTEAFF. The CDR3 DNA reads TGTGCCAGCAGCTTGGCCGGGGGCCAGGGCACTGAAGCTTTCTTT.

The chain recombines TRBV6-1 with TRBJ1-2; 8 bases fit TRBD1. The J segment lost 8 bases and the V segment lost 5 bases, leaving 4 bases of the junction unmatched. Germline assignment: CDR1 MNHNS and CDR2 SASEGT. The CDR3 is 12 residues long. The CDR3 bases are TGTGCCAGCAGTCAGGGGGCGCGGGGCTACACCTTC. Amino acid sequence: CASSQGARGYTF.

This chain connects TRBV2 to TRBJ2-3, with a weak D call TRBD2 (7 bases). Per the germline V gene, CDR1 is SNHLY and CDR2 is FYNNEI. Trimming took off 8 bases at V and 2 bases at J, with 17 bases between the two ends. The CDR3 is 15 residues long. Here the CDR3 reads CASVSRGPDTDTQYF. The CDR3 bases are TGTGCCAGCGTATCGCGGGGGCCGGACACAGATACGCAGTATTTT.

V is TRBV21-1 and J is TRBJ2-1; TRBD2, the table's D call, was not compared with the DNA. TRBV21-1 is described as a pseudogene. This CDR3 comprises 18 residues. The CDR3 loop is CASSKEPRGGAAYNEQFF. The CDR3 coding sequence is TGTGCCAGCAGCAAAGAGCCCCGCGGGGGGGCTGCCTACAATGAGCAGTTCTTC.

This chain connects TRBV30 to TRBJ2-5, with D unresolved. This CDR3 spans 17 amino acids. Germline-derived CDR1 and CDR2 are GTSNPN and SVGIG (reference sequence). Trimming pared 1 base from V and 0 bases from J, leaving 18 bases between. The CDR3 sequence: CAWSGPSSGNHQETQYF. The CDR3 nucleotides read TGTGCCTGGAGTGGCCCGTCATCCGGCAATCACCAAGAGACCCAGTACTTC.

The rearrangement links TRBV7-6 to TRBJ2-4; 10 positions match TRBD2. Losses at the gene ends were 5 bases for V and 8 bases for J; bases not matched to a gene: 9. In germline, CDR1 is SGHVS, CDR2 FNYEAQ. This CDR3 is built from 15 residues. Written as DNA, the CDR3 is TGTGCCAGCAGCCCCGGGACTAGCGTCCCGGACATTCAGTACTTC. Its protein is CASSPGTSVPDIQYF.

The rearrangement joins TRBV19 to TRBJ2-1; D gene unclear. The CDR3 loop spans 11 amino acids. The germline gives CDR1 LNHDA, CDR2 SQIVND (reference sequence). V lost 6 bases, J lost 8 bases, and 8 bases lay in between. The CDR3 DNA follows: TGTGCCAGTAGGGCTTGGGATGAGCAGTTCTTC. Translation gives CASRAWDEQFF.

The J gene is TRBJ2-7, the V gene TRBV6-1; D perhaps matches TRBD2 (5 bases). The germline V and J ends were trimmed by 6 bases and 3 bases, with 12 bases remaining between them. The CDR3 covers 13 residues. Germline V CDR1 and CDR2: MNHNS, SASEGT. CDR3 sequence reads: CASRGEGSYEQYV. CDR3 in DNA: TGTGCCAGCAGGGGAGAGGGCAGCTACGAGCAGTACGTC.